This TCR beta chain was recorded in a study of molecular identifiers for immune sequencing clone quantification. Regarding the study as a whole: Naive cells had under 1% of molecules in clones above 20 RNA copies, effectors over 98%.

Looked up from germline, CDR1 is SGDLS and CDR2 is YYNGEE. V lost 0 bases and J lost 0; bases outside the gene matches: 1. This CDR3 contains 17 residues. This clonotype was counted a few times. As yet, its antigen is unknown. Previously reported methods and listed TCR primers produced the bulk TCR libraries. TCRdb ran MiXCR on the PCR reads and lists one entry per CDR3 protein. The sample carries about 320,000 distinct CDR3 sequences, over 20% recorded once. The rearrangement links TRBV9 to TRBJ2-2; 11 positions match TRBD1. The sample comprised naive CD8+ T cells from blood, with Jurkat cell RNA spiked in. Indicated subset: FACS-sorted CD8+CD4-CCR7+CD45RA+ naive T cells. The clonotype originates from a human donor in good health. Some libraries in this study had Jurkat cell RNA spiked in. CDR3: CASSVEGQGANTGELFF. Here the CDR3 DNA reads TGTGCCAGCAGCGTAGAGGGACAGGGGGCGAACACCGGGGAGCTGTTTTTT.